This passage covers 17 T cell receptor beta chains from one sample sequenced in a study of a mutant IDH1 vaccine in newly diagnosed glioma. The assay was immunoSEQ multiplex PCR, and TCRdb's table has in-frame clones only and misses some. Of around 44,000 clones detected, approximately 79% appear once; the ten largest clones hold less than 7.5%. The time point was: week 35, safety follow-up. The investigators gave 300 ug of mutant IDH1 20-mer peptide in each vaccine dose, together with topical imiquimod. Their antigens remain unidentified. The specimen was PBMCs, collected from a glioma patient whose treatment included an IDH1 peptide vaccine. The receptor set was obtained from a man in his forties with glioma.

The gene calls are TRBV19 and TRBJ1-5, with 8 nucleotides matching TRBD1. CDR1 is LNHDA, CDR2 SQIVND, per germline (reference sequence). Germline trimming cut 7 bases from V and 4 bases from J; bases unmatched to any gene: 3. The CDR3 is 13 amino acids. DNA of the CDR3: TGTGCCAGTATGGACAGGGCTAATCAGCCCCAGCATTTT. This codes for CASMDRANQPQHF.

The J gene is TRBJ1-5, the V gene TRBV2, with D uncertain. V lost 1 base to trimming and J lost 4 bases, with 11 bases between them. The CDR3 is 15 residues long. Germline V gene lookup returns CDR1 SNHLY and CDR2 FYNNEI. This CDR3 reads CASSEGTVFNQPQHF. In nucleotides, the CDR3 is TGTGCCAGCAGTGAAGGTACAGTGTTTAATCAGCCCCAGCATTTT.

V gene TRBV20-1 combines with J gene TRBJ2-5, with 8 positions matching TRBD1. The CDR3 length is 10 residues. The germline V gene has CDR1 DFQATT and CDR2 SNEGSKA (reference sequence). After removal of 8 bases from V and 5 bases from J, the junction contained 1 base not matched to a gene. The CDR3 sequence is CSTGGETQYF. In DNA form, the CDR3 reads TGCAGTACAGGGGGGGAGACCCAGTACTTC.

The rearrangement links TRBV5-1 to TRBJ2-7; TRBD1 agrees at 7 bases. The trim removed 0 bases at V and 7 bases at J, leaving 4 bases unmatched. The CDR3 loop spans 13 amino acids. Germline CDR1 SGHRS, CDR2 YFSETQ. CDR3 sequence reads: CASSLEGAREQYF. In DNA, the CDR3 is TGCGCCAGCAGCTTGGAGGGGGCGCGTGAGCAGTACTTC.

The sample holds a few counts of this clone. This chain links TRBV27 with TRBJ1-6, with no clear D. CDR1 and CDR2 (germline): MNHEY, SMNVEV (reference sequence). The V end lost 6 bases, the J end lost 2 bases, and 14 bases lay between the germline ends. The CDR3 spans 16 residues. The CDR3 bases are TGTGCCAGCAGCCGCCTCCCATTGGCCTATAATTCACCCCTCCACTTT. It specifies CASSRLPLAYNSPLHF.

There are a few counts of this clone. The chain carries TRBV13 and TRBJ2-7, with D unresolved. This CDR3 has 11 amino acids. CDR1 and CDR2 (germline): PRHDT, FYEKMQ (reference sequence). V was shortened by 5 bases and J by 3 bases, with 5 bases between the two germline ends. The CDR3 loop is CASSPHYEQYF. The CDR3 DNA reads TGTGCCAGCAGCCCCCACTACGAGCAGTACTTC.

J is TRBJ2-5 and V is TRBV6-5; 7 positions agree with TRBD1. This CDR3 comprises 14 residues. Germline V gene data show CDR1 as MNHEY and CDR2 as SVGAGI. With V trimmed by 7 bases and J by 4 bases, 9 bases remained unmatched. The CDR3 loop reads CASTAEQGRETQYF. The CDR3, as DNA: TGTGCCAGCACCGCCGAACAGGGGCGAGAGACCCAGTACTTC.

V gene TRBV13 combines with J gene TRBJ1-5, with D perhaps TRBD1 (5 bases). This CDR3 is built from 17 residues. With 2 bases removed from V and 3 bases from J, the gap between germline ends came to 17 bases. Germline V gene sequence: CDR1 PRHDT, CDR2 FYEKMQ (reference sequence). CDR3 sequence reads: CASSLSFGGDPNQPQHF. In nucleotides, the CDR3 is TGTGCCAGCAGCTTATCCTTCGGCGGGGACCCCAATCAGCCCCAGCATTTT.

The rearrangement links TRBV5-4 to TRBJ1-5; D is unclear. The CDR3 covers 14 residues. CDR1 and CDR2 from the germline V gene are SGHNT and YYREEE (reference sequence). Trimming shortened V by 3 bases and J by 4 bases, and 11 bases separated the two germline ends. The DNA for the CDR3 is TGTGCCAGCAGCTCGATGGGCGGGAATCAGCCCCAGCATTTT. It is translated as CASSSMGGNQPQHF.

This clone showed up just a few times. The CDR3, as DNA: TGTGCCAGCAGCCAAGCAAGACAGGTTACCTACGAGCAGTACTTC. Translation: CASSQARQVTYEQYF. This chain joins TRBV4-2 and TRBJ2-7, with TRBD1 as a possible D gene (6 bases). The germline V gene has CDR1 LGHNA and CDR2 YNFKEQ. The V gene lost 1 base and the J gene lost 2 bases, with 12 bases spanning the gap. CDR3 length equals 15 residues.

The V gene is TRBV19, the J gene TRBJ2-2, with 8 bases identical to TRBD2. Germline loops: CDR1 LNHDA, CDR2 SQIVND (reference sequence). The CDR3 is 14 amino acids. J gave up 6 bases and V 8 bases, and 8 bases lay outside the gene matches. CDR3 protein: CASANGGVSGELFF. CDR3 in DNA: TGTGCCAGTGCGAACGGGGGGGTCTCCGGGGAGCTGTTTTTT.

The CDR3: CASNRLGPPTEQYF. The CDR3 bases are TGCGCCAGCAACAGACTAGGGCCGCCGACCGAGCAGTACTTC. This rearrangement joins TRBV5-1 to TRBJ2-7, with a tentative D call TRBD2 (6 bases). The CDR3 is made up of 14 amino acids. Germline V gene sequence: CDR1 SGHRS, CDR2 YFSETQ. The V gene lost 6 bases and the J gene lost 6 bases, with 19 bases spanning the gap.

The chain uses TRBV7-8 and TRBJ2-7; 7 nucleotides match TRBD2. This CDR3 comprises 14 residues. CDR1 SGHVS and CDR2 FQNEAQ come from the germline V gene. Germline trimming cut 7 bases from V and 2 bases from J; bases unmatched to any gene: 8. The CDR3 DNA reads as TGTGCCAGCATCCTAGGACTAGGCACCTACGAGCAGTACTTC. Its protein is CASILGLGTYEQYF.

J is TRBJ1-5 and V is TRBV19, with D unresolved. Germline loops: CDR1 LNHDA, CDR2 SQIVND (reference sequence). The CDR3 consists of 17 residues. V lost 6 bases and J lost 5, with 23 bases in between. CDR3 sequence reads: CASSQFRDFSPDQPQHF. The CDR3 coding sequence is TGTGCCAGTAGCCAATTTCGCGACTTCAGCCCCGATCAGCCCCAGCATTTT.

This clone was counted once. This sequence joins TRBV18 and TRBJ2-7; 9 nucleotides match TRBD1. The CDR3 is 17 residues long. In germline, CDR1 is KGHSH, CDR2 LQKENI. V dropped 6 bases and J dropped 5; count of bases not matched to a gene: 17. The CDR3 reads CASSPTIPGQGLHEQYF. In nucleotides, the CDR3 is TGTGCCAGCTCGCCAACCATTCCGGGACAGGGCCTTCACGAGCAGTACTTC.

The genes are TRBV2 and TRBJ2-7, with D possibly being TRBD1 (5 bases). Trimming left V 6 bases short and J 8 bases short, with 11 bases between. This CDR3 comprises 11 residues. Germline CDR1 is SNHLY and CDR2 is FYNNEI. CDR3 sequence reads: CASSDTGKQYF. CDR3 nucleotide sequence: TGTGCCAGCAGCGATACAGGAAAGCAGTACTTC. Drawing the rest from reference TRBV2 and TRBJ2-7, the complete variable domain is EPEVTQTPSHQVTQMGQEVILRCVPISNHLYFYWYRQILGQKVEFLVSFYNNEISEKSEIFDDQFSVERPDGSNFTLKIRSTKLEDSAMYFCASSDTGKQYFGPGTRLTVT.

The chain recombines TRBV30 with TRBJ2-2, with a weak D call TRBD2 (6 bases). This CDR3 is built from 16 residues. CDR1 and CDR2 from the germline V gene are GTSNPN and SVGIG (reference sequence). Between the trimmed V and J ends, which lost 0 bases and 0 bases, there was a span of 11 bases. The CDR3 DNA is TGTGCCTGGAGTGTAGGGAGGCTTTCGAACACCGGGGAGCTGTTTTTT. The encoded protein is CAWSVGRLSNTGELFF.